This passage covers 28 T cell receptor beta chains from one sample sequenced in a study of cytomegalovirus exposure and HLA in healthy donors. It was with 60 Vbeta and 13 Jbeta primers that the PCR ran. The assay was immunoSEQ multiplex PCR, and TCRdb's table has in-frame clones only and misses some. The repertoire holds 55,000 to 80,000 clones, with roughly 74% as singletons. Material for sequencing was PBMCs. These receptors all come from a woman in her forties in good health and CMV-seropositive.

This chain uses TRBV10-3 with TRBJ2-7; tentatively, D is TRBD1 (5 bases). This CDR3 is built from 13 residues. The V end lost 11 bases, the J end lost 5 bases, and 19 bases lay between the germline ends. Germline CDR1 and CDR2: ENHRY and SYGVKD. The CDR3 DNA reads as TGTGCCTCCCACGCTCAACAGGCGGACGAGCAGTACTTC. This codes for CASHAQQADEQYF.

J is TRBJ1-5 and V is TRBV6-6; the D gene is possibly TRBD1 (5 bases). The CDR3 length is 15 residues. The V end was cut by 5 bases, the J end by 9 bases, with 20 bases between. Germline V lookup: CDR1 MNHNY, CDR2 SVGAGI (reference sequence). In nucleotides, the CDR3 is TGTGCCAGCAGTCCGGCCGGGGGGTTCGATCGGCCCCAGCATTTT. The encoded protein is CASSPAGGFDRPQHF.

This clone was seen a handful of times. The chain recombines TRBV7-9 with TRBJ1-1; the match to TRBD1 covers 9 bases. V shed 3 bases, J shed 4 bases, and the junction held 3 bases outside the gene matches. Germline V gene lookup returns CDR1 SEHNR and CDR2 FQNEAQ (reference sequence). The CDR3 runs to 14 residues. CDR3 sequence reads: CASSLGQGTTEAFF. For the CDR3, the DNA is TGTGCCAGCAGCTTGGGACAGGGTACCACTGAAGCTTTCTTT.

Only a few counts were recorded for this clone. The chain uses TRBV18 and TRBJ2-3; no clear D. Trimming stripped 2 bases from V and 6 bases from J, with 3 bases between. Germline lookup yields CDR1 KGHSH and CDR2 LQKENI. CDR3 length: 11 amino acids. The CDR3 coding sequence is TGTGCCAGCTCACCAGAGGATACGCAGTATTTT. Translation: CASSPEDTQYF.

This clone was counted a few times. The genes are TRBV15 and TRBJ1-1; no definite D call. The CDR3 extends over 13 amino acids. Trimming stripped 5 bases from V and 5 bases from J, with 12 bases between. Germline loops: CDR1 LNHNV, CDR2 YYDKDF (reference sequence). The CDR3 DNA sequence: TGTGCCACCAGCTCGCCAGCCGGGACTGAAGCTTTCTTT. It yields the protein CATSSPAGTEAFF.

This chain joins TRBV4-1 and TRBJ1-1; perhaps TRBD1 as D (5 bases). V lost 1 base to trimming and J lost 1 base, with 10 bases between them. Germline-derived CDR1 and CDR2 are MGHRA and YSYEKL. CDR3 size: 15 residues. The CDR3 sequence is CASSQVGPGNTEAFF. The CDR3, as DNA: TGCGCCAGCAGCCAAGTGGGGCCAGGGAACACTGAAGCTTTCTTT.

The V and J genes are TRBV10-1 and TRBJ2-2; D remains ambiguous. The CDR3 covers 12 residues. Between the trimmed V and J ends, which lost 5 bases and 3 bases, there was a span of 4 bases. Germline values: CDR1 WNHNN, CDR2 SYGVQD (reference sequence). The CDR3 DNA sequence: TGCGCCAGCAGTCTCTACACCGGGGAGCTGTTTTTT. Translation: CASSLYTGELFF.

The chain carries TRBV4-3 and TRBJ2-3, with TRBD2 matching over 7 bases. The CDR3 runs 16 residues. CDR1 is LGHNA, CDR2 YSLEER, per germline. Germline trimming cut 0 bases from V and 0 bases from J; bases unmatched to any gene: 3. CDR3 residues: CASSQEGGISTDTQYF. The DNA for the CDR3 is TGCGCCAGCAGCCAAGAGGGGGGGATTAGCACAGATACGCAGTATTTT.

The chain carries TRBV15 and TRBJ1-2; weak D call: TRBD1 (6 bases). The CDR3 totals 18 residues. Germline values: CDR1 LNHNV, CDR2 YYDKDF (reference sequence). V lost 0 bases to trimming and J lost 4 bases, with 21 bases between them. CDR3 coding DNA: TGTGCCACCAGCAGAGAAGGGGGACCAGGGGCAGACCCCTATGGCTACACCTTC. As protein: CATSREGGPGADPYGYTF.

Only a few counts were recorded for this clone. The chain joins TRBV4-3 to TRBJ1-1, with a weak D call TRBD1 (6 bases). CDR1 is LGHNA and CDR2 is YSLEER in the germline V gene. CDR3 size: 15 residues. The V end lost 1 base, the J end lost 1 base, and 10 bases lay between the germline ends. CDR3 loop: CASSQGGQTNTEAFF. CDR3 coding DNA: TGCGCCAGCAGCCAAGGGGGGCAGACGAACACTGAAGCTTTCTTT.

This rearrangement joins TRBV2 to TRBJ2-3; no clear D. Germline CDR1 is SNHLY and CDR2 is FYNNEI. Trimming stripped 5 bases from V and 0 bases from J, with 6 bases between. The CDR3 covers 13 residues. CDR3: CASSTVSTDTQYF. DNA for the CDR3: TGTGCCAGCAGTACGGTTAGCACAGATACGCAGTATTTT.

The rearrangement uses TRBV2 and TRBJ1-1, with D unclear. In germline, CDR1 is SNHLY, CDR2 FYNNEI. CDR3 length: 11 amino acids. V was pared by 6 bases and J by 6 bases, with 8 bases between. Written as DNA, the CDR3 is TGTGCCAGCAGGGGAGGCCCTGAAGCTTTCTTT. This gives the protein CASRGGPEAFF.

The chain joins TRBV18 to TRBJ1-2; D is possibly TRBD1 (6 bases). The ends were cut back, 6 bases at V and 3 bases at J, with 14 bases in the middle. The CDR3 runs to 14 residues. Germline V lookup: CDR1 KGHSH, CDR2 LQKENI. CDR3 DNA sequence: TGTGCCAGCTCCCCGATTTCAGGGGACTATGGCTACACCTTC. It yields the protein CASSPISGDYGYTF.

The chain carries TRBV30 and TRBJ2-7; TRBD1 matches at 7 bases. The germline V gene encodes CDR1 GTSNPN and CDR2 SVGIG (reference sequence). Trimming cost V 4 bases and J 1 base; bases outside gene matches: 7. The CDR3 covers 14 residues. The chain's CDR3 is CAWTPGGASYEQYF. In DNA form, the CDR3 reads TGTGCCTGGACCCCAGGGGGAGCATCCTACGAGCAGTACTTC.

J is TRBJ2-3 and V is TRBV29-1; the match to TRBD2 covers 7 bases. V lost 6 bases, J lost 0 bases, and 12 bases stayed unmatched. CDR3 length: 16 amino acids. Germline V gene data show CDR1 as SQVTM and CDR2 as ANQGSEA. In DNA, the CDR3 is TGCAGCGTCGGGACTACCTTGGGACCTAGCACAGATACGCAGTATTTT. Translation: CSVGTTLGPSTDTQYF.

The chain uses TRBV19 and TRBJ2-7, with unresolved D. The CDR3 has 12 amino acids. The germline V and J ends were trimmed by 6 bases and 0 bases, with 6 bases remaining between them. The germline V gene has CDR1 LNHDA and CDR2 SQIVND (reference sequence). The CDR3 nucleotides are TGTGCCAGTAGAGGAGACTCCTACGAGCAGTACTTC. Translation gives CASRGDSYEQYF.

This clone was picked up a small number of times. The chain joins TRBV9 to TRBJ1-1; D unclear. V gave up 0 bases and J gave up 2 bases, with 5 bases separating them. CDR1 SGDLS and CDR2 YYNGEE come from the germline V gene. The CDR3 is made up of 13 amino acids. CDR3 in amino acids: CASSVGYNTEAFF. CDR3 DNA: TGTGCCAGCAGCGTAGGCTATAACACTGAAGCTTTCTTT.

A note on this clone: An end of the junction does not agree with germline; a read error may underlie this. V and J are TRBV7-9 and TRBJ2-3, with 7 bases matching TRBD2. Germline V gene data show CDR1 as SEHNR and CDR2 as FQNEAQ (reference sequence). The CDR3 sequence is 15 residues long. CDR3 nucleotide sequence: TGTGCCAGCGGCTTAGGGCGGGAGAGCACAGATACGCAGTATTTT. This gives the protein CASGLGRESTDTQYF.

The J gene is TRBJ2-3, the V gene TRBV4-1, with TRBD2 identical over 8 bases. V shed 0 bases, J shed 4 bases, and the junction held 0 bases outside the gene matches. The CDR3 runs 14 residues. From germline, CDR1 is MGHRA and CDR2 YSYEKL. Written as DNA, the CDR3 is TGCGCCAGCAGCCAAGAACTAGCGGCAGATACGCAGTATTTT. It codes for CASSQELAADTQYF.

The rearrangement joins TRBV6-5 to TRBJ1-2, with 9 bases lining up with TRBD1. The CDR3 is made up of 15 amino acids. V shed 7 bases, J shed 0 bases, and the junction held 6 bases outside the gene matches. Germline loops: CDR1 MNHEY, CDR2 SVGAGI. CDR3 DNA: TGTGCCAGCAACTCCCGGACAGGGGCTAACTATGGCTACACCTTC. Translating gives CASNSRTGANYGYTF.

This clone was seen ten or more times. The chain couples TRBV7-6 to TRBJ2-3; TRBD1 matches 8 bases. Trimming removed 8 bases from V and 6 bases from J; junction bases left unmatched: 4. The germline CDR1 and CDR2 sequences are SGHVS and FNYEAQ. The CDR3 extends over 12 amino acids. CDR3 amino acids: CASRTGLDTQYF. DNA for the CDR3: TGTGCCAGCCGGACAGGGTTGGATACGCAGTATTTT.

The chain carries TRBV30 and TRBJ1-5; 10 bases are shared with TRBD1. CDR3 length: 15 residues. The germline V gene encodes CDR1 GTSNPN and CDR2 SVGIG (reference sequence). V lost 2 bases, J lost 4 bases, and 5 bases stayed unmatched. The CDR3 bases are TGTGCCTGGAGTTCGGGACAGGGGTTAAATCAGCCCCAGCATTTT. This translates into CAWSSGQGLNQPQHF.

The chain uses TRBV5-6 and TRBJ1-6, with D maybe TRBD1 (6 bases). The CDR3 spans 15 residues. Trimming pared 3 bases from V and 8 bases from J, leaving 15 bases between. From germline, CDR1 is SGHDT and CDR2 YYEEEE. The CDR3 is CASSSRGPSDSPLHF. The DNA of the CDR3 is TGTGCCAGCAGCTCCAGGGGCCCCTCGGATTCACCCCTCCACTTT.

This chain links TRBV7-9 with TRBJ2-7, with 9 bases fitting TRBD1. The CDR3 extends over 16 amino acids. The germline gives CDR1 SEHNR, CDR2 FQNEAQ (reference sequence). V was pared by 1 base and J by 3 bases, with 7 bases of the junction left unmatched. CDR3 sequence reads: CASSLVGGQGIYEQYF. The CDR3 DNA reads as TGTGCCAGCAGCTTAGTTGGGGGACAGGGCATCTACGAGCAGTACTTC.

The CDR3 here is CASSQGYGWEQYF. CDR3 sequence (DNA): TGTGCCAGCAGCCAAGGGTACGGTTGGGAGCAGTACTTC. This chain links TRBV14 with TRBJ2-7; no clear D. Trimming stripped 1 base from V and 7 bases from J, with 11 bases between. Germline-derived CDR1 and CDR2 are SGHDN and FVKESK. The CDR3 is 13 residues long.

The rearrangement joins TRBV6-1 to TRBJ1-1; D is undetermined. Germline CDR1 is MNHNS and CDR2 is SASEGT. V was clipped by 3 bases and J by 3 bases, with 14 bases between them. The CDR3 totals 15 residues. CDR3 in amino acids: CASSELARMDTEAFF. The DNA of the CDR3 is TGTGCCAGCAGTGAGCTGGCCAGAATGGACACTGAAGCTTTCTTT.

CDR3 sequence (DNA): TGCAGCGCCGGGACAGGGTTTGGTGAGCAGTACTTC. Its protein product is CSAGTGFGEQYF. This rearrangement joins TRBV29-1 to TRBJ2-7; 9 bases agree with TRBD1. Germline-derived CDR1 and CDR2 are SQVTM and ANQGSEA. V trimming: 7 bases; J trimming: 7 bases; junction bases outside the gene matches: 8. CDR3 length: 12 amino acids.

The chain's CDR3 is CAISETGNTEAFF. CDR3 nucleotides: TGTGCCATCAGTGAGACGGGGAACACTGAAGCTTTCTTT. The chain is built from TRBV10-3 and TRBJ1-1, with D unresolved. The V gene's germline CDR1 is ENHRY and CDR2 SYGVKD. The CDR3 has 13 amino acids. V was shortened by 2 bases and J by 1 base, with 5 bases between the two germline ends.